This is a list of T cell receptor beta chains from one sample in a study of spatial heterogeneity in lung cancer. TCRdb redid the calling of the 5' RACE reads with MiXCR, one entry per CDR3 protein. Seen here are 2,000 to 2,500 distinct CDR3 sequences, about 36% observed once, and the top ten hold approximately 25%. Specimen: lung tumor tissue, collected at surgery. The receptors were sampled from a male donor with early-stage non-small cell lung cancer. Each CDR3 is given with its conserved first and last residue. Each record gives: V gene, clone size, D gene, J gene, CDR3 DNA, CDR3 protein. A D gene is named only where the DNA matches it firmly. Not every row has a clone size; where given, it reads once, few, many or a size class.

TRBV4-1,few,-,TRBJ2-4,TGCGCCAGCAGCCAGGTCGGTGGTATCCGGGGAAACATTCAGTACTTC,CASSQVGGIRGNIQYF
TRBV6-5,medium-sized,-,TRBJ1-1,TGTGCCAGCAGTTACGCTGGACAACGAAAAGCTTTCTTT,CASSYAGQRKAFF
TRBV2,medium-sized,-,TRBJ2-7,TGTGCCAGCAGTGAGTCGCGTTCGAGCTCCTACGAGCAGTACTTC,CASSESRSSSYEQYF
TRBV5-1,-,TRBD2,TRBJ2-7,TGCGCCAGCAGAGTGACTAGCGCCTACTACGAGCAGTACTTC,CASRVTSAYYEQYF
TRBV10-1,-,-,TRBJ2-2,TGCGCCAGCAGTGAGAACACCGGGGAGCTGTTTTTT,CASSENTGELFF
TRBV3-1,medium-sized,-,TRBJ2-1,TGTGCCAGCAGCCAGGACTGGAATGAGCAGTTCTTC,CASSQDWNEQFF
TRBV7-2,medium-sized,-,TRBJ1-2,TGTGCCAGCAGCTACGACAACTATGGCTACACCTTC,CASSYDNYGYTF
TRBV7-9,-,-,TRBJ1-1,TGTGCCAGCAGCTTATCCGGGGCAAACACTGAAGCTTTCTTT,CASSLSGANTEAFF
TRBV20-1,-,-,TRBJ2-1,TGCAGTGCTAGAGGGTACAATGAGCAGTTCTTC,CSARGYNEQFF
TRBV20-1,-,TRBD2,TRBJ2-1,TGCAGTCAAGAGGGTAGCGGGACCTCCTACAATGAGCAGTTCTTC,CSQEGSGTSYNEQFF
TRBV7-2,medium-sized,TRBD1,TRBJ2-5,TGTGCCAGCAGCTCTTCCACGACAGGGGGCAAAGAGACCCAGTACTTC,CASSSSTTGGKETQYF
TRBV12-5,-,-,TRBJ2-2,TGTGCTAGTGGTTTCTCCCCTCAGGGACCCGGGGAGCTGTTTTTT,CASGFSPQGPGELFF
TRBV11-1,few,-,TRBJ2-1,TGTGCCAGCAGCTTGAATACAGGGACCTCTCCGTTCTTC,CASSLNTGTSPFF
TRBV27,large,-,TRBJ2-5,TGTGCCAGCAGTTTTGGTCAGGGGCGGGGAGAGACCCAGTACTTC,CASSFGQGRGETQYF
TRBV5-6,-,-,TRBJ2-7,TGTGCCAGCACGGACAGCTACGAGCAGTACTTC,CASTDSYEQYF
TRBV15,medium-sized,TRBD2,TRBJ2-1,TGTGCCACCCGCCGGAGCGGGAGCGATGAGCAGTTCTTC,CATRRSGSDEQFF
TRBV3-1,-,-,TRBJ1-2,TGTGCCAGCAGCCAAGAAGGCAGGGGACCTAACTATGGCTACACCTTC,CASSQEGRGPNYGYTF
TRBV12-3/TRBV12-4,medium-sized,-,TRBJ2-5,TGTGCCAGCAGTTTAGGTGGCAGGTCGGAAGAGACCCAGTACTTC,CASSLGGRSEETQYF